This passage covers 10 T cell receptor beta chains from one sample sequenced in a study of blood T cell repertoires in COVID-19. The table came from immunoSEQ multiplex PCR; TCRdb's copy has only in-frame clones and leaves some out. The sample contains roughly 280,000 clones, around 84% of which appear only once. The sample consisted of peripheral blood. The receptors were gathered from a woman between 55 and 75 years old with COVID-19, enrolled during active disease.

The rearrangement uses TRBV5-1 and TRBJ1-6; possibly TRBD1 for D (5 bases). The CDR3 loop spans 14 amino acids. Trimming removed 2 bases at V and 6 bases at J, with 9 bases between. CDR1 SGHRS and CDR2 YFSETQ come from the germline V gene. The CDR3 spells CASSFRGSNSPLHF. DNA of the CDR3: TGCGCCAGCAGCTTCCGGGGGTCTAATTCACCCCTCCACTTT.

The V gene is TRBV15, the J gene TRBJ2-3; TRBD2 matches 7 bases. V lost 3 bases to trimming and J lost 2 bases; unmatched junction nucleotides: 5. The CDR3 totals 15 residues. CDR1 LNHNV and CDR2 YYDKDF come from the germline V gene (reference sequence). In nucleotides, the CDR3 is TGTGCCACCAGCAGGGGACTAATTGCCACAGATACGCAGTATTTT. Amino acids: CATSRGLIATDTQYF.

The CDR3 spells CASSLGTGIPGANVLTF. Written as DNA, the CDR3 is TGTGCCAGCAGCTTAGGGACAGGGATCCCTGGGGCCAACGTCCTGACTTTC. The rearrangement links TRBV7-9 to TRBJ2-6, with TRBD1 matching 8 bases. The CDR3 has 17 amino acids. CDR1 is SEHNR and CDR2 is FQNEAQ in the germline V gene (reference sequence). J lost 2 bases, V lost 1 base, and 4 bases had no gene match. Full variable domain (rest looked up from reference TRBV7-9 and TRBJ2-6): DTGVSQNPRHKITKRGQNVTFRCDPISEHNRLYWYRQTLGQGPEFLTYFQNEAQLEKSRLLSDRFSAERPKGSFSTLEIQRTEQGDSAMYLCASSLGTGIPGANVLTFGAGSRLTVL.

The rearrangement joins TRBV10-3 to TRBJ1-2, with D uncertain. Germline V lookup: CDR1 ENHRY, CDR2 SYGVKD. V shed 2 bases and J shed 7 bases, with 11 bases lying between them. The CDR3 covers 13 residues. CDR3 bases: TGTGCCATCAGTGAGAGAACGGAGGCTGGCTACACCTTC. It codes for CAISERTEAGYTF.

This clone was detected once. CDR3 nucleotide sequence: TGTGCCAGCAGTTACTCGAGGCAGGGGGCTTTAGGCTACACCTTC. This gives the protein CASSYSRQGALGYTF. The chain recombines TRBV6-5 with TRBJ1-2, with 8 bases aligning to TRBD1. Trimming at V came to 0 bases and at J to 8 bases, leaving 8 bases not matched to a gene. The length of the CDR3 is 15 residues. Looked up from germline, CDR1 is MNHEY and CDR2 is SVGAGI.

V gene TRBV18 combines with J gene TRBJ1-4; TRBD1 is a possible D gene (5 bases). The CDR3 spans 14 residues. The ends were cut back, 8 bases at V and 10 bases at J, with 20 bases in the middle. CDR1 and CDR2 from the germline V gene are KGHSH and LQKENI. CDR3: CASADSDPVGKLFF. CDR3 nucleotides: TGTGCCAGCGCAGACAGCGACCCCGTAGGAAAACTGTTTTTT.

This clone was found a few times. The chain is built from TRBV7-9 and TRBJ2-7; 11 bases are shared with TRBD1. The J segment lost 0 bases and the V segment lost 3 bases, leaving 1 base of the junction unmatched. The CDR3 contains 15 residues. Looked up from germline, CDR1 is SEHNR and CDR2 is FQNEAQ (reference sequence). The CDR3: CASSFGTGGSYEQYF. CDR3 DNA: TGTGCCAGCAGCTTCGGGACAGGGGGCTCCTACGAGCAGTACTTC.

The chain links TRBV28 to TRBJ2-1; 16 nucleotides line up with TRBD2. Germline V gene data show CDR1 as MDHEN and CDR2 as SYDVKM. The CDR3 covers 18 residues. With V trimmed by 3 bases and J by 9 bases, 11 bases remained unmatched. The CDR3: CASSFLPGLAGGPSEQFF. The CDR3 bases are TGTGCCAGCAGTTTTCTCCCGGGACTAGCGGGAGGGCCATCTGAGCAGTTCTTC.

The CDR3 here is CATGGQGGNQPQHF. CDR3 nucleotide sequence: TGTGCCACGGGCGGACAGGGTGGCAATCAGCCCCAGCATTTT. The chain is built from TRBV19 and TRBJ1-5, with TRBD1 matching over 8 bases. The CDR3 contains 14 residues. The germline gives CDR1 LNHDA, CDR2 SQIVND (reference sequence). V gave up 10 bases and J gave up 2 bases; unmatched junction bases: 7.

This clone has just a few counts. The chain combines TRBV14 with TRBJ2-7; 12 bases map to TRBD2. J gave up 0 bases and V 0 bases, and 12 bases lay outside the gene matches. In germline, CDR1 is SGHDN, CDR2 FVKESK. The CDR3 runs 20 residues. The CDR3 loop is CASSQDGWASGREISYEQYF. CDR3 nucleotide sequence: TGTGCCAGCAGCCAAGATGGTTGGGCTAGCGGGAGGGAAATCTCCTACGAGCAGTACTTC.